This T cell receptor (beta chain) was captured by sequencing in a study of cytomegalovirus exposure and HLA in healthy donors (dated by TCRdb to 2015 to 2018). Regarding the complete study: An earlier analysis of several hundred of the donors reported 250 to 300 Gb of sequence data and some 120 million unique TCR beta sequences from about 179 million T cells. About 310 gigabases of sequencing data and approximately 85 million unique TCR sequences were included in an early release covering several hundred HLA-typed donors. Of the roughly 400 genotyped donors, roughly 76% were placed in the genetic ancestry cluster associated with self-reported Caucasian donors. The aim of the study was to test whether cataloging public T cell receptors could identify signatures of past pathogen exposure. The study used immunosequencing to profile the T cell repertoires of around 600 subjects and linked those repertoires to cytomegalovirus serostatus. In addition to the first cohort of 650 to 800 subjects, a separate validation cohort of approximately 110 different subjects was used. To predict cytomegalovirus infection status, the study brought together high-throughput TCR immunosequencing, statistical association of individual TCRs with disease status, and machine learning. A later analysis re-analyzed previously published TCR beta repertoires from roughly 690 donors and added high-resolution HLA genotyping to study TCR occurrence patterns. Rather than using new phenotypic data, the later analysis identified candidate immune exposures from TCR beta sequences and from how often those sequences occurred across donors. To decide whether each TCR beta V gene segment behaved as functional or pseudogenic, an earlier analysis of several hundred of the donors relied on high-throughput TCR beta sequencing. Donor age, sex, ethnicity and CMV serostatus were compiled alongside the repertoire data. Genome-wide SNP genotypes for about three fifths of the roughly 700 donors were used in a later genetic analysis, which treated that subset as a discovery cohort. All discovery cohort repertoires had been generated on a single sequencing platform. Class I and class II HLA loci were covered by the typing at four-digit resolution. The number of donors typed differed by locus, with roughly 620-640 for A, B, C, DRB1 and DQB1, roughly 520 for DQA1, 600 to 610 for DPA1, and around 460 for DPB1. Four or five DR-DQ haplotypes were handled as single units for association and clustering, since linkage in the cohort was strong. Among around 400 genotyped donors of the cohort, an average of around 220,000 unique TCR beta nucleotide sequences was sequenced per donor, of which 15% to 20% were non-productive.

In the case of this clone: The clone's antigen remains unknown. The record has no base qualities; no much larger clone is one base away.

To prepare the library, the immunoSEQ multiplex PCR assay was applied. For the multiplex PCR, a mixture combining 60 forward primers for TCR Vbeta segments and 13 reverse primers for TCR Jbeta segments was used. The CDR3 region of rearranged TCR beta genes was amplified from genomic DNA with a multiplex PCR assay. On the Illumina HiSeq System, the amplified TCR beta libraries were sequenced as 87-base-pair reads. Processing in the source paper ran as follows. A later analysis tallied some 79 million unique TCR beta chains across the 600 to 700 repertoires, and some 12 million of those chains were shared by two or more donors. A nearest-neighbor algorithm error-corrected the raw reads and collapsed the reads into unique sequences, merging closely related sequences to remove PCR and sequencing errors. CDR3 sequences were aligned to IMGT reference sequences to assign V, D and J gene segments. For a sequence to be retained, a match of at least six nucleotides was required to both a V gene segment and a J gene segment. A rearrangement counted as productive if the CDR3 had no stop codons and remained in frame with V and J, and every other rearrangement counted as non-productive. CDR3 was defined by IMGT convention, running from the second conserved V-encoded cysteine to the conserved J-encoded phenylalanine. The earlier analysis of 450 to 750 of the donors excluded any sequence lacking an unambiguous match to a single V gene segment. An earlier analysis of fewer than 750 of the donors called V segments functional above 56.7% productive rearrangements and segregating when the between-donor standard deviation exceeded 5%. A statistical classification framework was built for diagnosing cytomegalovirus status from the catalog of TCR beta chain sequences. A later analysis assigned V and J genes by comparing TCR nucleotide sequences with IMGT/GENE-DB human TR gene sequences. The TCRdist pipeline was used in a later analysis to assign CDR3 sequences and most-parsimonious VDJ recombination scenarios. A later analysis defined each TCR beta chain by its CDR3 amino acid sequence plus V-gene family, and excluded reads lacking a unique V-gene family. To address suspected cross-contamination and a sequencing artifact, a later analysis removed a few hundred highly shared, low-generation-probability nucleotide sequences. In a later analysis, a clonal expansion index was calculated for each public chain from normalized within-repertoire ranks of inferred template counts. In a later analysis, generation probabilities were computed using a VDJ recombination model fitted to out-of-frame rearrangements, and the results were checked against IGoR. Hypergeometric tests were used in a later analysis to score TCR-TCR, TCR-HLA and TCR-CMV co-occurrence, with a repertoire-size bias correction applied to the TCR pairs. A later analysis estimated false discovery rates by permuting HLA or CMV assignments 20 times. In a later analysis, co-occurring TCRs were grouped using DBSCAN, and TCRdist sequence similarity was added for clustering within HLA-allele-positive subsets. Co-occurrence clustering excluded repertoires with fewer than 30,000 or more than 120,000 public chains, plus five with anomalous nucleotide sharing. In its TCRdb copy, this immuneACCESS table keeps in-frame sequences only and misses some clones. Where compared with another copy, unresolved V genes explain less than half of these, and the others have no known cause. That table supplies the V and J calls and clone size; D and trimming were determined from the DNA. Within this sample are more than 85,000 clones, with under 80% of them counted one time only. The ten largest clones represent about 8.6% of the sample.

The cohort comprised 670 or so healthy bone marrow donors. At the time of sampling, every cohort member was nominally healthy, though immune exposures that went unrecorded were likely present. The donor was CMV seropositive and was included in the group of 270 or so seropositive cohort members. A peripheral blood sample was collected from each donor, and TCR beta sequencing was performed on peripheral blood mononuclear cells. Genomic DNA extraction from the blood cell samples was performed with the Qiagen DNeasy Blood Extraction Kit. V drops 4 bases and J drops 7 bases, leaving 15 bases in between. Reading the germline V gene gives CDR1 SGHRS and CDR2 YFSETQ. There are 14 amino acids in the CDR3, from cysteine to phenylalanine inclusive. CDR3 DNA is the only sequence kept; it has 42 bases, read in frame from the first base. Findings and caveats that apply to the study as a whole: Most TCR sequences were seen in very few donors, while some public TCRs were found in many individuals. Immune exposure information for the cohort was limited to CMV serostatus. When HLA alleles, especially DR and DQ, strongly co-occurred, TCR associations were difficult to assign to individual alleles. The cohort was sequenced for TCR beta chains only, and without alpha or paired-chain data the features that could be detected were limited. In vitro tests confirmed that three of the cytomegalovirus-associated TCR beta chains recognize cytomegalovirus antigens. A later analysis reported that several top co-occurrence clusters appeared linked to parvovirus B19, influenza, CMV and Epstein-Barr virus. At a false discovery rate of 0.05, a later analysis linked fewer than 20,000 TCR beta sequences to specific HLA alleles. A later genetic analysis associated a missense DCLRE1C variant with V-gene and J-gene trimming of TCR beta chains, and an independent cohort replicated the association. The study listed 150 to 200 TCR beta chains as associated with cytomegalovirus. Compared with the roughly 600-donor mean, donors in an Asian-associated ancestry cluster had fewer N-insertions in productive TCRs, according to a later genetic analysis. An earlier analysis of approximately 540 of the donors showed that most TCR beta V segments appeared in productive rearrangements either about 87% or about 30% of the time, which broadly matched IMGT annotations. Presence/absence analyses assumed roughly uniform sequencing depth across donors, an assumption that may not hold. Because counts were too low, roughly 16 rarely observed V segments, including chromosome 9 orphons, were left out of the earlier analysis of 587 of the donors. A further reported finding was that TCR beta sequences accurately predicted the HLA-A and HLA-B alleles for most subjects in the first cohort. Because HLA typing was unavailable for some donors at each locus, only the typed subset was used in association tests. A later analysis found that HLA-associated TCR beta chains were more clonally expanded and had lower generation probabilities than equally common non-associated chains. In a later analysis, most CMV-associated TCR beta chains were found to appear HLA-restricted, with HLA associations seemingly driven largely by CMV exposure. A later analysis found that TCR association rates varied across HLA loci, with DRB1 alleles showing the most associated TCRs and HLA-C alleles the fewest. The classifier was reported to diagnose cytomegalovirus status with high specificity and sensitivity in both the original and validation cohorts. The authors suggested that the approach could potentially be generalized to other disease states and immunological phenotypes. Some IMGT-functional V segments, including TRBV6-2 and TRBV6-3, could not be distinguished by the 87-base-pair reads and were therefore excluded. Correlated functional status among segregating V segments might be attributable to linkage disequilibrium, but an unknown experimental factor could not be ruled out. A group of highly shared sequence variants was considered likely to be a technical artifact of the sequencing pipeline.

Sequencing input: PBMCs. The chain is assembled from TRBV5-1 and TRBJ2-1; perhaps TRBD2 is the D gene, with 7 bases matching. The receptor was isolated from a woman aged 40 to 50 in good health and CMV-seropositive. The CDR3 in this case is CASSRGAAANEQFF. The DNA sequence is TGCGCCAGCAGCCGGGGGGCTGCGGCGAATGAGCAGTTCTTC.